Shown below are 23 T cell receptor beta chains from a single sample sequenced in a study of T-cell reconstitution after alpha-beta-depleted transplantation in children. During its preparation, the TCRbeta library received unique molecular identifiers. TCRdb passed the PCR reads through MiXCR, listing each CDR3 protein once. The sample lists hundreds of thousands of distinct CDR3 sequences; 13% were seen once. The source was PBMCs, mostly from graft donor cells, collected 360 days after TCRalphabeta/CD19-depleted stem cell transplant. Receptors originate from a male patient under 18 who had a stem cell transplant for acute myeloid leukemia, so the T cells may come from the graft donor.

A note on this clonotype: One junction end disagrees with the germline gene, perhaps due to a read error. The V call is TRBV11-2, the J call TRBJ2-2; D tentatively fits TRBD1 or TRBD2 (5 bases each). The CDR3 loop spans 19 amino acids. The germline CDR1 and CDR2 sequences are SGHAT and FQNNGV. In nucleotides, the CDR3 is TGTGCCAGCACCTTAGTAGAGGGCGGCAGGGAGTATCCCACCGGGGAGCTGTTTTTT. Its translation is CASTLVEGGREYPTGELFF.

Details on this clonotype: This clone may be a read error of a much larger clone one base away. The rearrangement uses TRBV28 and TRBJ2-1; 13 bases agree with TRBD2. This CDR3 is built from 18 residues. Trimming at V came to 2 bases and at J to 9 bases, leaving 13 bases not matched to a gene. In germline, CDR1 is MDHEN, CDR2 SYDVKM. CDR3 DNA: TGTGCCAGCAGTTTAATTCCACTAGCGGGAGGGATCCGTGGTGAGCAGTTCTTC. Amino acid sequence: CASSLIPLAGGIRGEQFF.

This chain links TRBV7-2 with TRBJ2-1; D is undetermined. The CDR3 runs 14 residues. CDR1 and CDR2 from the germline V gene are SGHTA and FQGNSA. V shed 0 bases and J shed 6 bases, with 9 bases lying between them. The CDR3 here is CASSLAGLINEQFF. CDR3 DNA sequence: TGTGCCAGCAGCTTAGCAGGCCTGATCAATGAGCAGTTCTTC.

V and J are TRBV15 and TRBJ2-1; no clear D. The V gene lost 1 base and the J gene lost 5 bases, with 9 bases spanning the gap. This CDR3 spans 14 amino acids. Germline CDR1 reads LNHNV; CDR2 reads YYDKDF (reference sequence). CDR3 region: CATSRGRANNEQFF. Here the CDR3 DNA reads TGTGCCACCAGCAGAGGACGGGCCAACAATGAGCAGTTCTTC.

This clonotype appeared many times. V usage is TRBV2 and J usage is TRBJ2-7, with 7 nucleotides matching TRBD2. Germline CDR1 reads SNHLY; CDR2 reads FYNNEI. V shed 6 bases and J 0 bases; nucleotides not matched to a gene: 14. This CDR3 comprises 17 residues. This chain's CDR3 is CASSRGASGRSSYEQYF. CDR3 bases: TGTGCCAGCAGCCGAGGGGCTAGCGGAAGGAGCTCCTACGAGCAGTACTTC.

This clonotype was seen more than once but under ten times. The chain couples TRBV30 to TRBJ2-1; D is possibly TRBD1 (6 bases). CDR1 is GTSNPN, CDR2 SVGIG, per germline (reference sequence). The V and J ends lost 0 bases and 9 bases respectively, with 15 bases between them. The CDR3 runs to 14 residues. The DNA of the CDR3 is TGTGCCTGGAGTGTACAAGGGGGAACGGGTGAGCAGTTCTTC. This translates into CAWSVQGGTGEQFF. The whole variable domain, filled in from reference TRBV30 and TRBJ2-1, reads SQTIHQWPATLVQPVGSPLSLECTVEGTSNPNLYWYRQAAGRGLQLLFYSVGIGQISSEVPQNLSASRPQDRQFILSSKKLLLSDSGFYLCAWSVQGGTGEQFFGPGTRLTVL.

The chain recombines TRBV5-1 with TRBJ2-3; TRBD2 matches at 10 bases. The V gene's germline CDR1 is SGHRS and CDR2 YFSETQ. CDR3 length equals 14 residues. The trim removed 2 bases at V and 6 bases at J, leaving 3 bases unmatched. The CDR3 protein is CASSLLAGRDTQYF. CDR3 coding DNA: TGCGCCAGCAGCTTACTAGCGGGGCGGGATACGCAGTATTTT.

This clonotype came up a few times. CDR3 in amino acids: CAWSEGTSGSNEQFF. The CDR3 DNA is TGTGCCTGGAGTGAGGGGACTAGCGGGTCAAATGAGCAGTTCTTC. The rearrangement uses TRBV30 and TRBJ2-1; 12 nucleotides match TRBD2. The CDR3 has 15 amino acids. V shed 1 base, J shed 7 bases, and the junction held 5 bases outside the gene matches. Germline loops: CDR1 GTSNPN, CDR2 SVGIG (reference sequence).

This clonotype was seen a handful of times. The V gene is TRBV7-8, the J gene TRBJ2-5; TRBD2 agrees at 7 bases. This CDR3 is built from 17 residues. The germline V gene has CDR1 SGHVS and CDR2 FQNEAQ. V lost 2 bases to trimming and J lost 4 bases; unmatched junction nucleotides: 13. CDR3 protein: CASSLSRSCGRGETQYF. In DNA form, the CDR3 reads TGTGCCAGCAGCTTAAGTCGGTCGTGCGGGAGAGGAGAGACCCAGTACTTC.

This clonotype turned up a few times. This chain uses TRBV12-3 or TRBV12-4 with TRBJ2-4, with D possibly being TRBD1 or TRBD2 (6 bases each). This CDR3 is 12 amino acids long. Trimming took 7 bases from V and 5 from J, leaving 9 bases between them. The DNA of the CDR3 is TGTGCCAGCACCCGGGGGCAAAACATTCAGTACTTC. It yields the protein CASTRGQNIQYF.

The genes are TRBV20-1 and TRBJ2-3; TRBD2 agrees at 7 bases. The V gene's germline CDR1 is DFQATT and CDR2 SNEGSKA (reference sequence). V lost 8 bases, J lost 0 bases, and 8 bases stayed unmatched. This CDR3 is 14 amino acids long. CDR3 sequence (DNA): TGCAGTCCAGGGACTACCATAAGCACAGATACGCAGTATTTT. This codes for CSPGTTISTDTQYF.

The table lists this clonotype with many counts. The V and J genes are TRBV9 and TRBJ2-3; no definite D call. There are 14 residues in the CDR3. Germline values: CDR1 SGDLS, CDR2 YYNGEE. Trimming pared 0 bases from V and 4 bases from J, leaving 9 bases between. Written as DNA, the CDR3 is TGTGCCAGCAGCGTAGGAACTCGCCCAGATACGCAGTATTTT. It encodes CASSVGTRPDTQYF.

This clonotype occurred many times. The chain employs TRBV20-1 and TRBJ2-1; 9 nucleotides line up with TRBD2. Germline V gene sequence: CDR1 DFQATT, CDR2 SNEGSKA (reference sequence). V shed 6 bases, J shed 12 bases, and the junction held 12 bases outside the gene matches. The CDR3 loop spans 13 amino acids. The CDR3 sequence: CSAVAGVLGGQFF. The CDR3 DNA sequence: TGCAGTGCCGTAGCGGGAGTCCTAGGGGGGCAGTTCTTC.

As DNA, the CDR3 is TGCGCCAGCAGCTTGGCCGCTCTAGAGGAAGAGACCCAGTACTTC. This gives the protein CASSLAALEEETQYF. The V and J genes are TRBV5-1 and TRBJ2-5, with unresolved D. The germline V gene encodes CDR1 SGHRS and CDR2 YFSETQ. V was shortened by 0 bases and J by 3 bases, with 12 bases between the two germline ends. CDR3 length equals 15 residues.

This clonotype was seen a handful of times. The V and J genes are TRBV7-9 and TRBJ2-7; 8 nucleotides align to TRBD1. CDR1 is SEHNR, CDR2 FQNEAQ, per germline (reference sequence). Unmatched junction bases numbered 7, after V lost 1 base and J lost 2 bases. CDR3 length: 16 residues. The CDR3 DNA reads as TGTGCCAGCAGCTTAGGTCTGACAGGGGTTCCCTACGAGCAGTACTTC. Amino acid sequence: CASSLGLTGVPYEQYF.

This clonotype has a handful of counts. This chain links TRBV10-3 with TRBJ2-7; a possible D gene is TRBD2 (5 bases). Trimming left V 0 bases short and J 10 bases short, with 10 bases between. Germline-derived CDR1 and CDR2 are ENHRY and SYGVKD. The CDR3 spans 12 residues. DNA of the CDR3: TGTGCCATCAGTGAGTCGCTCGGGGAACAGTACTTC. It specifies CAISESLGEQYF.

Many counts were recorded for this clonotype. This chain joins TRBV4-3 and TRBJ2-7; no clear D. CDR1 and CDR2 (germline): LGHNA, YSLEER. The CDR3 runs 13 residues. Trimming stripped 3 bases from V and 2 bases from J, with 8 bases between. CDR3 DNA: TGCGCCAGCAGCCAGTCTGAGGCCTACGAGCAGTACTTC. Its protein product is CASSQSEAYEQYF.

The V and J genes are TRBV4-2 and TRBJ2-2, with 11 bases matching TRBD2. V gave up 0 bases and J gave up 7 bases; unmatched junction bases: 10. Germline V gene lookup returns CDR1 LGHNA and CDR2 YNFKEQ. CDR3 size: 18 residues. CDR3 nucleotides: TGTGCCAGCAGCCAAGATCCCCTAGCGGGAGGTCCCGGCGGGGAGCTGTTTTTT. Its translation is CASSQDPLAGGPGGELFF.

The J gene is TRBJ2-7, the V gene TRBV6-2 or TRBV6-3, with 13 bases fitting TRBD2. Germline assignment: CDR1 MNHEY and CDR2 SVGEGT. CDR3 length: 20 residues. Trimming took 4 bases from V and 2 from J; bases not matched to a gene: 17. The CDR3, as DNA: TGTGCCAGCAGTTTCTCGAGGACTAGCGGGAGACCAAGCACAACCTACGAGCAGTACTTC. Protein product: CASSFSRTSGRPSTTYEQYF.

V and J are TRBV7-3 and TRBJ2-7, with a tentative D call TRBD2 (5 bases). The V gene's germline CDR1 is SGHTA and CDR2 FQGTGA. The length of the CDR3 is 15 residues. The V and J ends lost 5 bases and 1 base respectively, with 15 bases between them. CDR3 residues: CASSPIPSGSYEQYF. In DNA form, the CDR3 reads TGTGCCAGCAGCCCCATCCCCTCGGGATCCTACGAGCAGTACTTC.

This clonotype was seen ten or more times. The chain recombines TRBV7-2 with TRBJ2-7, with D unclear. Per the germline V gene, CDR1 is SGHTA and CDR2 is FQGNSA. Deletions cut 5 bases from V and 0 bases from J, with 8 bases between. The CDR3 is 13 amino acids. CDR3: CASSPRSSYEQYF. CDR3 bases: TGTGCCAGCAGCCCACGGAGCTCCTACGAGCAGTACTTC. Full variable domain (missing parts from reference TRBV7-2 and TRBJ2-7): GAGVSQSPSNKVTEKGKDVELRCDPISGHTALYWYRQSLGQGLEFLIYFQGNSAPDKSGLPSDRFSAERTGGSVSTLTIQRTQQEDSAVYLCASSPRSSYEQYFGPGTRLTVT.

This clonotype was seen ten or more times. This chain joins TRBV4-3 and TRBJ2-1; 9 nucleotides align to TRBD2. Losses at the gene ends were 0 bases for V and 6 bases for J; bases not matched to a gene: 9. Germline CDR1 reads LGHNA; CDR2 reads YSLEER. The CDR3 runs 17 residues. The CDR3 loop is CASSQEPLGLAGNEQFF. Here the CDR3 DNA reads TGCGCCAGCAGCCAAGAGCCGTTGGGACTAGCCGGCAATGAGCAGTTCTTC.

A note on this clonotype: The DNA is left out, because the CDR3 cannot be placed on it with certainty; the CDR3 is given as TCRdb lists it. This chain joins TRBV5-6 and TRBJ2-4; the table's D call TRBD1 went unverified against the DNA. CDR1 is SGHDT, CDR2 YYEEEE, per germline. The length of the CDR3 is 17 amino acids, counting both ends. The CDR3 is CASSLVRRAAGKNIQYF.